This T cell receptor (beta chain) was documented in a study of shared clonotypes between healthy human individuals. Looking at the study overall: The donors, a couple of women and three men, were aged 18 to 49.

The CDR3 consists of 14 residues. V gave up 4 bases and J gave up 1 base, with 8 bases separating them. From germline, CDR1 is SGHDN and CDR2 FVKESK. The protocol was immunoSEQ multiplex PCR, while the TCRdb copy is restricted to in-frame clones and leaves out a portion. This table holds around 1.4 million clones, 97% to 99% found once. Material for sequencing was naive CD4+ T cells sorted from blood. Subset defined: CD45RA+ positively selected. The V and J genes are TRBV14 and TRBJ1-5; D unclear. This receptor was obtained from a man younger than 40 in good health. The CDR3 protein is CASSPGSSNQPQHF. CDR3 in DNA: TGTGCCAGCAGCCCGGGGAGCAGCAATCAGCCCCAGCATTTT. The variable domain in full, with the rest retrieved from reference TRBV14 and TRBJ1-5, is EAGVTQFPSHSVIEKGQTVTLRCDPISGHDNLYWYRRVMGKEIKFLLHFVKESKQDESGMPNNRFLAERTGGTYSTLKVQPAELEDSGVYFCASSPGSSNQPQHFGDGTRLSIL.